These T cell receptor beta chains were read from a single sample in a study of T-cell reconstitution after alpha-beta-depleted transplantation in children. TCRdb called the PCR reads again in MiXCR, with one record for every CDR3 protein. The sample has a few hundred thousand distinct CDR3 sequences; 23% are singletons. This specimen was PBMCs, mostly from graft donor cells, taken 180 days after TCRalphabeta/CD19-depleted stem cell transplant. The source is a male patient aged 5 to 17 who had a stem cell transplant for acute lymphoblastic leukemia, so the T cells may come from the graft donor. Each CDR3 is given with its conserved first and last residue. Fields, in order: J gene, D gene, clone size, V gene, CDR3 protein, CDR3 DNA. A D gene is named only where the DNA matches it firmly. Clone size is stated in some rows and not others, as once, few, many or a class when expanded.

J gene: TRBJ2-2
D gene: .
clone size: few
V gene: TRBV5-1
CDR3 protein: CASSSLPRTPNTGELFF
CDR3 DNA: TGCGCCAGCAGCTCCCTACCCCGGACCCCGAACACCGGGGAGCTGTTTTTT

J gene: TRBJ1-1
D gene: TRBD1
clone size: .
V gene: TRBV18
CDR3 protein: CASSPLGTAEAFF
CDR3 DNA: TGTGCCAGCTCACCCCTTGGGACAGCTGAAGCTTTCTTT

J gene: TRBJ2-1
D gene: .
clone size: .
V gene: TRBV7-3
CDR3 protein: CASSLRGSSEQFF
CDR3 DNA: TGTGCCAGCAGCTTAAGGGGGAGCAGTGAGCAGTTCTTC

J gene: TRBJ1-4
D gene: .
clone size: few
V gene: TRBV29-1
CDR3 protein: CSVMLGKQATNEKLFF
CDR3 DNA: TGCAGCGTCATGTTAGGGAAGCAGGCAACTAATGAAAAACTGTTTTTT

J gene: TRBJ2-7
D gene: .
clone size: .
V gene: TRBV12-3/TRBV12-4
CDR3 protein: CASSPRFGVSSYEQYF
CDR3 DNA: TGTGCCAGCAGCCCCCGGTTTGGGGTGAGCTCCTACGAGCAGTACTTC

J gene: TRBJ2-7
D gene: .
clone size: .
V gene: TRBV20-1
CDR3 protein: CSASFGTYEQYF
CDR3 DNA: TGCAGTGCTAGTTTCGGTACCTACGAGCAGTACTTC

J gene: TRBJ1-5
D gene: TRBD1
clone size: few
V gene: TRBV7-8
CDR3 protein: CASIRDRDFRGQPQHF
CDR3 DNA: TGTGCCAGCATCCGGGACAGGGACTTTAGGGGTCAGCCCCAGCATTTT

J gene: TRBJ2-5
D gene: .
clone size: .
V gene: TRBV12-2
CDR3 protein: CASRPPSCGQARGKETQYF
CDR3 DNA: TGTGCAAGTCGCCCACCGTCTTGTGGACAGGCGCGGGGGAAGGAGACCCAGTACTTC

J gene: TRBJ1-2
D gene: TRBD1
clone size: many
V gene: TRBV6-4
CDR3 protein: CASSDAGGAGGYTF
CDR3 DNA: TGTGCCAGCAGTGACGCAGGGGGCGCCGGAGGCTACACCTTC

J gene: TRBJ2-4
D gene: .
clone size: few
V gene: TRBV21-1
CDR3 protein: CASAALTRNIQYF
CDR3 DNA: TGTGCCAGCGCAGCCCTAACACGGAACATTCAGTACTTC

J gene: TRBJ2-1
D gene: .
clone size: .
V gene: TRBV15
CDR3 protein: CATSRVDGPLSYNEQFF
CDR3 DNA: TGTGCCACCAGCAGAGTGGACGGCCCCCTCTCCTACAATGAGCAGTTCTTC

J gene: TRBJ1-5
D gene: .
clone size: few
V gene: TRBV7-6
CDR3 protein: CASSLNPGPSADQPQHF
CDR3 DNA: TGTGCCAGCAGCCTTAACCCGGGACCTTCAGCCGATCAGCCCCAGCATTTT

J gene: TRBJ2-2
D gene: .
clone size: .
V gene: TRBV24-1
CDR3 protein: CATSDRDTGELFF
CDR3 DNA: TGTGCCACCAGTGATCGGGACACCGGGGAGCTGTTTTTT

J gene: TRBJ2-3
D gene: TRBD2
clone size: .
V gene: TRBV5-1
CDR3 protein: CASRILAGGDTQYF
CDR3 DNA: TGCGCCAGCAGAATCTTAGCGGGAGGGGATACGCAGTATTTT

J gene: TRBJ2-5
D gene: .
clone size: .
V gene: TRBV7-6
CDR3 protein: CASSWERKETQYF
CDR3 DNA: TGTGCCAGCAGCTGGGAGCGTAAAGAGACCCAGTACTTC

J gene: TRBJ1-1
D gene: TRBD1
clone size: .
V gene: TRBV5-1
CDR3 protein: CASSSDRGLNTEAFF
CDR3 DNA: TGCGCCAGCAGCTCAGACAGGGGGTTGAACACTGAAGCTTTCTTT

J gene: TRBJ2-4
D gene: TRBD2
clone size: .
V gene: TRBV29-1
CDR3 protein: CSAILMSLLAGGFNQNIQYF
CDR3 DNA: TGCAGCGCCATCTTGATGTCCCTCCTAGCGGGAGGGTTCAACCAAAACATTCAGTACTTC

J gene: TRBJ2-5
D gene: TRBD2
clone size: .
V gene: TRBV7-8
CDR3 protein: CASSLRPPEAGGPQETQYF
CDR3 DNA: TGTGCCAGCAGCTTACGGCCGCCGGAGGCGGGAGGACCTCAAGAGACCCAGTACTTC

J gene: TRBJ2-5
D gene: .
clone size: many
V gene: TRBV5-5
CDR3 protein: CASSSNRVEETQYF
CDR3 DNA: TGTGCCAGCAGCTCCAACAGGGTGGAAGAGACCCAGTACTTC

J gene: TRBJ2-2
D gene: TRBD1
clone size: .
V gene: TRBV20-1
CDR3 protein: CSARVQGATGELFF
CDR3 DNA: TGCAGTGCTAGAGTGCAGGGGGCTACCGGGGAGCTGTTTTTT

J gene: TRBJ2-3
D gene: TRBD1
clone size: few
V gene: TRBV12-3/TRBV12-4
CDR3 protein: CASRSGTVTDTQYF
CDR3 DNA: TGTGCCAGCAGGTCCGGGACAGTCACAGATACGCAGTATTTT

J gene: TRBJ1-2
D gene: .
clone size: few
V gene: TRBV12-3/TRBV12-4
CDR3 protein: CASSLGGGSPPNF
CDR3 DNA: TGTGCCAGCAGCCTTGGGGGCGGAAGCCCCCCTAACTTC

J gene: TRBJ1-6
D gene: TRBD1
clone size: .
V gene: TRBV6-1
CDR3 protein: CASSEAGTGWVPLHF
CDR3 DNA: TGTGCCAGCAGTGAAGCCGGGACAGGGTGGGTGCCCCTCCACTTT

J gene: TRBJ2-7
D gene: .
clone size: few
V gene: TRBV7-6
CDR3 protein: CASSLRSGVFYEQYF
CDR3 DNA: TGTGCCAGCAGCTTAAGGTCAGGGGTTTTCTACGAGCAGTACTTC

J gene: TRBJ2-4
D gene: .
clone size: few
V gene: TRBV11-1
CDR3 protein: CASSSPTRHEAGGKNIQYF
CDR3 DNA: TGTGCCAGCAGCTCCCCGACTAGACATGAGGCCGGAGGTAAAAACATTCAGTACTTC

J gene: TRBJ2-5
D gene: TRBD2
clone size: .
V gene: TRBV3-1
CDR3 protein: CASSSTSGIGETQYF
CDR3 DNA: TGTGCCAGCAGCTCGACTAGCGGGATAGGAGAGACCCAGTACTTC

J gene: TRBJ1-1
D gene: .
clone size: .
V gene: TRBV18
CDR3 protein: CASSPPSRVVRDGTEAFF
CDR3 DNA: TGTGCCAGCTCACCACCATCCAGGGTGGTAAGGGACGGGACTGAAGCTTTCTTT

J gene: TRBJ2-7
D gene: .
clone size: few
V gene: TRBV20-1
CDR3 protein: CSARGSGGHEQYF
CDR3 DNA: TGCAGTGCTAGAGGGTCCGGTGGCCACGAGCAGTACTTC

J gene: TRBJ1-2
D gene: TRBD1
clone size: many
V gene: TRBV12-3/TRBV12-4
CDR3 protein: CASSFHTGEASGYTF
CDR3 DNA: TGTGCCAGCAGTTTCCATACAGGGGAGGCTTCTGGCTACACCTTC

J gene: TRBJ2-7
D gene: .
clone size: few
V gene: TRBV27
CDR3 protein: CASSFLMYGEQYF
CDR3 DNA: TGTGCCAGCAGTTTCTTAATGTATGGGGAGCAGTACTTC

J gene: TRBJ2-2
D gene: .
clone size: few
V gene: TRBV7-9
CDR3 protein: CASSALAPTGELFF
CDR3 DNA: TGTGCCAGCAGCGCCCTGGCTCCGACCGGGGAGCTGTTTTTT

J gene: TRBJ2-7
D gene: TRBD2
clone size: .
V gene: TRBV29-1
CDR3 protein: CSGTSLHEQYF
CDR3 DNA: TGCAGCGGGACTAGCCTCCACGAGCAGTACTTC

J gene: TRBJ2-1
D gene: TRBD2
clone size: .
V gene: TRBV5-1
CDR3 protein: CASSFPKRLAGGKNEQFF
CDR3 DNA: TGCGCCAGCAGCTTCCCCAAACGACTAGCGGGAGGTAAAAATGAGCAGTTCTTC

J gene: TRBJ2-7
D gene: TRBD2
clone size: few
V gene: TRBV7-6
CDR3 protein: CASSLGVLGTSGRRYEQYF
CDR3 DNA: TGTGCCAGCAGCTTAGGAGTCCTAGGGACTAGCGGTCGGAGATACGAGCAGTACTTC

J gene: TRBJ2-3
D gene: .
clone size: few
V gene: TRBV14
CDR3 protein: CASSPWGDTQYF
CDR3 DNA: TGTGCCAGCAGCCCGTGGGGAGATACGCAGTATTTT

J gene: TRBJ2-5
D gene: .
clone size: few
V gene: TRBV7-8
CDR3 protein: CASSLGQVQETQYF
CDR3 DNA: TGTGCCAGCAGCTTAGGACAGGTTCAAGAGACCCAGTACTTC

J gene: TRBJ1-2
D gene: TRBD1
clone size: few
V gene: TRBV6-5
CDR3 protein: CASSPRTGPHTF
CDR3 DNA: TGTGCCAGCAGCCCCCGGACAGGTCCCCACACCTTC

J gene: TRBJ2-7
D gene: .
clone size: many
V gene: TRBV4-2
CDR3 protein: CASSQGGGYEQYF
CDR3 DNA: TGTGCCAGCAGCCAAGGCGGTGGCTACGAGCAGTACTTC

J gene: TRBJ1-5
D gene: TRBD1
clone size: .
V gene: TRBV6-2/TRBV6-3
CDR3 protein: CASSRLQGRNQPQHF
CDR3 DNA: TGTGCCAGCAGTCGATTACAGGGGAGGAATCAGCCCCAGCATTTT

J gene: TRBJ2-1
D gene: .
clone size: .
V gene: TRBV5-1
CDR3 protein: CASSHWTALGNEQFF
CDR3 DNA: TGCGCCAGCAGCCATTGGACTGCCCTGGGCAATGAGCAGTTCTTC

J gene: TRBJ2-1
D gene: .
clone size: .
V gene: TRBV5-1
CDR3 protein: CASSVAYREQFF
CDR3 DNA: TGCGCCAGCAGCGTAGCTTATAGGGAGCAGTTCTTC

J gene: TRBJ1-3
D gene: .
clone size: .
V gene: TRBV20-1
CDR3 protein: CSARIPGQYPGNTIYF
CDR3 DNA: TGCAGTGCTAGGATCCCGGGACAATATCCTGGAAACACCATATATTTT

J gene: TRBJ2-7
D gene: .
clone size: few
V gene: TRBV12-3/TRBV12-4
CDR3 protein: CASSPRDKGRIKGYEQYF
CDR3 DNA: TGTGCCAGCAGTCCCCGAGACAAGGGGCGAATTAAAGGCTACGAGCAGTACTTC

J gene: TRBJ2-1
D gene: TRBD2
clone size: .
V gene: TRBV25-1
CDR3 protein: CASSEGLSAGGPTFEQFF
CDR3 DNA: TGTGCCAGCAGTGAAGGCCTCTCAGCGGGAGGGCCCACGTTTGAGCAGTTCTTC

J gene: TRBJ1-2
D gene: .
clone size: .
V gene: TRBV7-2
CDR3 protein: CASSGGGRHGYTF
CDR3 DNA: TGTGCCAGCAGCGGAGGGGGGAGGCATGGCTACACCTTC

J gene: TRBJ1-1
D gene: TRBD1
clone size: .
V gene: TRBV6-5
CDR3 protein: CASSYSWTGRGPEAFF
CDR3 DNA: TGTGCCAGCAGTTACTCCTGGACAGGGAGGGGGCCTGAAGCTTTCTTT

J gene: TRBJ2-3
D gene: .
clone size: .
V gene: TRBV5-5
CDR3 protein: CASSLSGGKGTDTQYF
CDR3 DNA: TGTGCCAGCAGCTTGTCCGGCGGGAAGGGCACAGATACGCAGTATTTT

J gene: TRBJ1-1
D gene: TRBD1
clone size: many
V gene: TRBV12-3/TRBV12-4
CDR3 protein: CASRSGTGMNTEAFF
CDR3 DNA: TGTGCCAGCAGGTCCGGGACAGGGATGAACACTGAAGCTTTCTTT

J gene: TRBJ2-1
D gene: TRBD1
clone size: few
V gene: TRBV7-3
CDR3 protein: CASSSISGGDEQFF
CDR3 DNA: TGTGCCAGCAGCTCCATATCAGGGGGCGATGAGCAGTTCTTC

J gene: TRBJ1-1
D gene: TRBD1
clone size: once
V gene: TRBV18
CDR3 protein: CASSLELRDRGNTEAFF
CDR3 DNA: TGTGCCAGCTCACTCGAACTCCGGGACAGGGGGAACACTGAAGCTTTCTTT

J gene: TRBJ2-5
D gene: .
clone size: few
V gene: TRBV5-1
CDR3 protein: CASSLANSPQETQYF
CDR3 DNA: TGCGCCAGCAGCTTGGCCAACAGTCCTCAAGAGACCCAGTACTTC

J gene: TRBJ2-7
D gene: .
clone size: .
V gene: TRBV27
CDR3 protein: CASSLLHNSYEQYF
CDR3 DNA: TGTGCCAGCAGTTTATTGCACAACTCCTACGAGCAGTACTTC

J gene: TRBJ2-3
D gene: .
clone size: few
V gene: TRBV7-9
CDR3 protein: CASRNRRDLSTDTQYF
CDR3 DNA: TGTGCCAGCAGAAATAGGAGGGACCTCAGCACAGATACGCAGTATTTT